The subject of this entry is one TCR beta chain. Its cognate antigen has yet to be identified. There are no base qualities to consult, and no much larger clone falls within one base. The cohort consisted of 600 or so healthy bone marrow donors. Cohort members were all nominally healthy when sampled, although unrecorded immune exposures were likely present. The donor tested CMV seronegative, placing the donor among the 300 to 450 seronegative members of the cohort. A peripheral blood sample was collected from each donor, and TCR beta sequencing was performed on peripheral blood mononuclear cells. The Qiagen DNeasy Blood Extraction Kit was used to extract genomic DNA from the blood cell samples. The data were taken from a study of cytomegalovirus exposure and HLA in healthy donors (TCRdb year 2017). Study-wide context: An earlier analysis of 587 of the donors reported 276 Gb of sequence data and 95 million to 120 million unique TCR beta sequences obtained from some 170 million T cells. An early release covering just under 650 HLA-typed donors comprised about 290 gigabases of sequencing data and approximately 80 million unique TCR sequences. Of the roughly 390 genotyped donors, approximately 83% fell in the genetic ancestry cluster associated with self-reported Caucasian donors. The study was designed to test whether signatures of past pathogen exposure could be identified by cataloging public T cell receptors. Using immunosequencing, the study profiled T cell repertoires from 550 to 750 subjects and related those repertoires to cytomegalovirus serostatus. Besides the first cohort of around 700 subjects, a separate validation cohort made up of some 110 different subjects was used. To predict cytomegalovirus infection status, the study combined high-throughput TCR immunosequencing, statistical association of individual TCRs with disease status, and machine learning. In a later analysis, previously published TCR beta repertoires from more than 500 donors were re-analyzed and high-resolution HLA genotyping was added so that TCR occurrence patterns could be studied. In the later analysis, no new phenotypic data were used to find candidate immune exposures; instead, reliance was placed on TCR beta sequences and their occurrence across donors. In an earlier analysis of roughly 580 of the donors, high-throughput TCR beta sequencing was used to judge whether each TCR beta V gene segment behaved as functional or pseudogenic. Donor age, sex, ethnicity and CMV serostatus were collected together with the repertoire data. A later genetic analysis used genome-wide SNP genotypes for about three fifths of the 666 donors, treating that subset as a discovery cohort. Every repertoire in the discovery cohort had been generated on one and the same sequencing platform. Class I and class II HLA loci were covered by the typing at four-digit resolution. Typing coverage differed by locus: A, B, C, DRB1 and DQB1 were typed in roughly 629-640 donors, DQA1 in 500 to 550, DPA1 in 600 to 610, and DPB1 in 400 to 490. Because of strong linkage in the cohort, a handful of DR-DQ haplotypes were treated as single units for association and clustering. Among roughly 400 genotyped donors of the cohort, an average of about 220,000 unique TCR beta nucleotide sequences was sequenced per donor, of which about 20% were non-productive.

Points the paper makes about the study in general: For the cohort, immune exposure information was limited to CMV serostatus. This cohort had only TCR beta chains sequenced, and the lack of alpha or paired-chain data limited which features could be detected. Cytomegalovirus status was reported to be diagnosed by the classifier with high specificity and sensitivity in both the original and validation cohorts. Most TCR sequences were seen in very few donors, while some public TCRs were found in many individuals. A later genetic analysis reported fewer N-insertions in productive TCRs among donors in an Asian-associated ancestry cluster than the roughly 700-donor mean. The authors suggested that the approach could potentially be extended to other disease states and immunological phenotypes. Broadly in line with IMGT annotations, most TCR beta V segments showed up in productive rearrangements about 87% or about 30% of the time in an earlier analysis of 450 to 750 of the donors. A later genetic analysis associated a missense DCLRE1C variant with V-gene and J-gene trimming of TCR beta chains, and an independent cohort replicated the association. In a later analysis, TCR association rates were found to vary across HLA loci, with the most associated TCRs seen for DRB1 alleles and the fewest for HLA-C alleles. Sequencing depth was assumed to be roughly uniform across donors in the presence/absence analyses, though that assumption may not hold. When HLA alleles, especially DR and DQ, strongly co-occurred, TCR associations were difficult to assign to individual alleles. The study listed 164 TCR beta chains as associated with cytomegalovirus. Because counts were too low, seventeen rarely observed V segments, including chromosome 9 orphons, were excluded from the earlier analysis of a few hundred of the donors. A later analysis found that most CMV-associated TCR beta chains appeared HLA-restricted, with HLA associations seemingly driven largely by CMV exposure. Because the 87-base-pair reads could not distinguish some IMGT-functional V segments, including TRBV6-2 and TRBV6-3, those segments were excluded. A further reported finding was that TCR beta sequences accurately predicted the HLA-A and HLA-B alleles for most subjects in the first cohort. A cluster of highly shared sequence variants was judged likely to represent a technical artifact of the sequencing pipeline. Specific HLA alleles were associated with roughly 17,000 TCR beta sequences at a false discovery rate of 0.05 in a later analysis. Because some donors lacked HLA typing at each locus, the association tests relied only on the typed subset. Linkage disequilibrium might explain the correlated functional status among segregating V segments, but an unknown experimental factor could not be ruled out. According to a later analysis, parvovirus B19, influenza, CMV and Epstein-Barr virus appeared linked to several top co-occurrence clusters. In a later analysis, HLA-associated TCR beta chains showed more clonal expansion and lower generation probabilities than non-associated chains that were equally common. In vitro tests confirmed that a few of the cytomegalovirus-associated TCR beta chains recognize cytomegalovirus antigens.

Relative to germline, V is 7 bases shorter and J is 4 bases shorter, with 11 bases between their ends. The germline V gene yields MDHEN for CDR1 and SYDVKM for CDR2. The CDR3 spans 13 residues, from the cysteine through the phenylalanine. Kept here is only the CDR3 DNA, which spans 39 bases and is read in frame from base 1. The library came from the immunoSEQ multiplex PCR assay. A mixture of 60 forward primers for TCR Vbeta segments and 13 reverse primers for TCR Jbeta segments was used in the multiplex PCR. The CDR3 region of rearranged TCR beta genes was amplified from genomic DNA by a multiplex PCR assay. Amplified TCR beta libraries were sequenced as 87-base-pair reads on the Illumina HiSeq System. From the authors' description of their analysis: Across the 500 to 750 repertoires, a later analysis counted tens of millions of unique TCR beta chains, roughly 11 million of which were shared by at least two donors. Raw reads were error-corrected and collapsed into unique sequences by a nearest-neighbor algorithm in which closely related sequences were merged to remove PCR and sequencing errors. V, D and J gene segments were assigned by aligning CDR3 sequences to IMGT reference sequences. For a sequence to be retained, a match of at least six nucleotides to both a V gene segment and a J gene segment was required. A rearrangement counted as productive if the CDR3 had no stop codons and remained in frame with V and J, and every other rearrangement counted as non-productive. Following IMGT convention, CDR3 was defined as the stretch from the second conserved V-encoded cysteine to the conserved J-encoded phenylalanine. The earlier analysis of about 530 of the donors excluded any sequence lacking an unambiguous match to a single V gene segment. An earlier analysis of almost 600 of the donors classified V segments as functional when productive rearrangements were above 56.7% and as segregating when the standard deviation between donors was above 5%. To diagnose cytomegalovirus status from the catalog of TCR beta chain sequences, a statistical classification framework was built. In a later analysis, V and J genes were assigned by comparing TCR nucleotide sequences against IMGT/GENE-DB human TR gene sequences. In a later analysis, CDR3 sequences and most-parsimonious VDJ recombination scenarios were assigned using the TCRdist pipeline. A later analysis defined each TCR beta chain by its CDR3 amino acid sequence plus V-gene family, and excluded reads lacking a unique V-gene family. A later analysis removed 500 to 650 highly shared, low-generation-probability nucleotide sequences to deal with suspected cross-contamination and a sequencing artifact. In a later analysis, a clonal expansion index for each public chain was calculated from normalized within-repertoire ranks of inferred template counts. Generation probabilities in a later analysis came from a VDJ recombination model fitted to out-of-frame rearrangements, and those results were checked against IGoR. In a later analysis, TCR-TCR, TCR-HLA and TCR-CMV co-occurrence was scored with hypergeometric tests, and a repertoire-size bias correction was applied to TCR pairs. A later analysis estimated false discovery rates by permuting HLA or CMV assignments 20 times. In a later analysis, co-occurring TCRs were grouped using DBSCAN, with TCRdist sequence similarity added in when clustering inside HLA-allele-positive subsets. For co-occurrence clustering, repertoires with fewer than 30,000 or more than 120,000 public chains were excluded, along with five repertoires with anomalous nucleotide sharing. Sourced from immuneACCESS, this table was stored by TCRdb with only in-frame sequences that have V and J called. A share of the clones is absent; for the studies checked, an unresolved V gene accounts for under half, and the remainder has no known explanation. V, J and clone size derive from that table, while D and trimming were established from the DNA sequence. The sample table shows just over 200,000 clones, and under 85% are seen once. The ten largest clones add up to less than 2% of the sample.

The sequence was obtained from a man aged 50 to 60 in good health and CMV-seronegative. Recombination linked TRBV28 to TRBJ2-1, with TRBD2 tentatively as D gene (6 bases match). Sequencing was done on a sample of PBMCs. CDR3 sequence: CASNGGYYNEQFF. The DNA is as follows: TGTGCCAGCAACGGGGGTTATTACAATGAGCAGTTCTTC.